The 12 T cell receptor beta chains given below trace back to one sample, sequenced in a study of T cell responses to AZD1222 COVID-19 vaccine. This table comes from immunoSEQ multiplex PCR, and its TCRdb copy is limited to in-frame clones, with some not included. Of about 140,000 clones in the sample, 80% to 90% were seen once. Material: peripheral blood, obtained on day 0 of AZD1222 vaccination. These receptors all come from an adult in good health.

The chain has TRBV20-1 and TRBJ2-3; D is unresolved. This CDR3 is 8 amino acids long. Germline V gene lookup returns CDR1 DFQATT and CDR2 SNEGSKA (reference sequence). V was cut by 8 bases and J by 7 bases, with 4 bases left in between. The CDR3 sequence: CSPNTQYF. Written as DNA, the CDR3 is TGCAGTCCTAATACGCAGTATTTT.

This sequence joins TRBV12-3 or TRBV12-4 and TRBJ2-1; D unclear. Trimming left V 0 bases short and J 10 bases short, with 7 bases between. The CDR3 runs 12 residues. The CDR3 DNA reads as TGTGCCAGCAGTTTAGCGCCGGCCGAGCAGTTCTTC. Residues: CASSLAPAEQFF.

The chain recombines TRBV2 with TRBJ1-2; no firm D call. The CDR3 totals 11 residues. The V gene's germline CDR1 is SNHLY and CDR2 FYNNEI. Trimming removed 6 bases at V and 6 bases at J, with 8 bases between. The CDR3 DNA follows: TGTGCCAGCAGGGACTGGCATGGCTACACCTTC. Its protein is CASRDWHGYTF.

The gene calls are TRBV7-9 and TRBJ1-6; 8 bases agree with TRBD1. The CDR3 contains 18 residues. Germline V gene sequence: CDR1 SEHNR, CDR2 FQNEAQ (reference sequence). After removal of 2 bases from V and 9 bases from J, the junction contained 15 bases not matched to a gene. CDR3 bases: TGTGCCAGCAGCTTAAGGCTTTCAGACAGGGGCCAGGGTTCACCCCTCCACTTT. Protein: CASSLRLSDRGQGSPLHF.

CDR3 bases: TGCAGCGTTCCCGGGACAGGGGGCTGGGAGCAGTTCTTC. This gives the protein CSVPGTGGWEQFF. The chain links TRBV29-1 to TRBJ2-1, with 12 bases matching TRBD1. The CDR3 has 13 amino acids. V shed 5 bases, J shed 10 bases, and the junction held 6 bases outside the gene matches. Germline V gene data show CDR1 as SQVTM and CDR2 as ANQGSEA.

The V and J genes are TRBV3-1 (or the pseudogene TRBV3-2) and TRBJ1-2; maybe TRBD1 (5 bases). The CDR3 totals 16 residues. V was shortened by 0 bases and J by 6 bases, with 17 bases between the two germline ends. From germline, CDR1 is LGHDT and CDR2 YNNKEL (reference sequence). The CDR3 bases are TGTGCCAGCAGCCAAGATTCAAGGCCCGTGGGGGATGGCTACACCTTC. Its translation: CASSQDSRPVGDGYTF.

The chain joins TRBV9 to TRBJ2-7, with 7 bases matching TRBD1. The germline V gene has CDR1 SGDLS and CDR2 YYNGEE. There are 14 residues in the CDR3. With 0 bases clipped from V and 5 bases from J, the junction kept 5 bases outside the gene matches. As DNA, the CDR3 is TGTGCCAGCAGCGTAGGAGGGGGCGTCGACGAGCAGTACTTC. It codes for CASSVGGGVDEQYF.

V and J are TRBV30 and TRBJ1-2; the D is unclear. CDR3 length: 15 residues. Germline V gene lookup returns CDR1 GTSNPN and CDR2 SVGIG (reference sequence). V was clipped by 0 bases and J by 4 bases, with 15 bases between them. CDR3 region: CAWSVPRTGSYGYTF. CDR3 sequence (DNA): TGTGCCTGGAGTGTACCCAGGACGGGTAGCTATGGCTACACCTTC. The full variable domain, completed using reference TRBV30 and TRBJ1-2, is SQTIHQWPATLVQPVGSPLSLECTVEGTSNPNLYWYRQAAGRGLQLLFYSVGIGQISSEVPQNLSASRPQDRQFILSSKKLLLSDSGFYLCAWSVPRTGSYGYTFGSGTRLTVV.

This sequence joins TRBV11-1 and TRBJ1-5, with D possibly TRBD1 on 5 matching bases. This CDR3 contains 13 residues. Germline loops: CDR1 SGHAT, CDR2 FQDESV (reference sequence). V lost 2 bases, J lost 10 bases, and 12 bases lay in between. CDR3 amino acids: CASSLNTGGPQHF. The CDR3 DNA follows: TGTGCCAGCAGCTTAAACACGGGGGGACCCCAGCATTTT.

This chain uses TRBV5-1 with TRBJ2-7; the match to TRBD1 covers 7 bases. Germline lookup yields CDR1 SGHRS and CDR2 YFSETQ. The CDR3 length is 15 residues. J was trimmed by 1 base and V by 0 bases; bases with no gene match: 4. The CDR3 nucleotides are TGCGCCAGCAGCTTGGAAGGGGACAGTTCCTACGAGCAGTACTTC. This translates into CASSLEGDSSYEQYF.

As to this clone: A read error may produce the germline difference seen at one junction end. The rearrangement joins TRBV30 to TRBJ2-3, with 7 bases matching TRBD2. This CDR3 is 14 amino acids long. Germline values: CDR1 GTSNPN, CDR2 SVGIG (reference sequence). The CDR3 protein is CARRLGGRTDTQYF. The CDR3 nucleotides are TGTGCCCGGAGACTAGGCGGGAGAACAGATACGCAGTATTTT.

This clone came up once. The CDR3 DNA reads TGTGCCAGCAGTTACCTCGATAACACCGGGGAGCTGTTTTTT. Translation: CASSYLDNTGELFF. This chain links TRBV6-2 or TRBV6-3 with TRBJ2-2; unclear D gene. This CDR3 has 14 residues. From germline, CDR1 is MNHEY and CDR2 SVGEGT. V was trimmed by 2 bases and J by 2 bases, leaving 6 bases between them.